At least ten counts were recorded for the clone carrying this TCR beta chain. TCRdb re-called the RT-PCR reads with MiXCR, one entry per CDR3 protein. This sample has approximately 720,000 distinct CDR3 sequences, with approximately 15% found just once. Germline lookup yields CDR1 SGHAT and CDR2 FQNNGV. This CDR3 contains 14 residues. After removal of 8 bases from V and 1 base from J, the junction contained 7 bases not matched to a gene. The chain combines TRBV11-2 with TRBJ2-5; 7 nucleotides align to TRBD2. The sequence derives from a female donor in good health, serving as a healthy control. The specimen was memory CD4+ T cells from blood. The CDR3 DNA reads TGTGCCAGCCGTTCTAGCGGCCCCCAAGAGACCCAGTACTTC. Protein: CASRSSGPQETQYF.